This T cell receptor beta chain stems from a study of blood T cell repertoires in COVID-19. Across the whole study: Nucleic acid was either cDNA or gDNA, and it came from T cells, B-cell-depleted T cells, or PBMCs.

Trimming left V 4 bases short and J 2 bases short, with 12 bases between. The V gene's germline CDR1 is MNHEY and CDR2 SVGAGI. The CDR3 contains 14 residues. Only in-frame clones appear in the TCRdb table, and some are missing; sequencing was by immunoSEQ multiplex PCR. The data show approximately 190,000 clones, almost 80% seen once. The clonotype was recovered from a man aged 55 to 70 with active or convalescent COVID-19. V is TRBV6-5 and J is TRBJ2-7, with a tentative D call TRBD2 (6 bases). The sequenced sample was peripheral blood. The CDR3 DNA sequence: TGTGCCAGCAGTTCCCTGGGGGGTACCTACGAGCAGTACTTC. The encoded protein is CASSSLGGTYEQYF.